This T cell receptor beta chain was sequenced during a study of OX40 agonist ivuxolimab in advanced cancers. Notes on the study in general: CD8+ T cells (on average) carried more expanded clones than CD4+ T cells. CD4+ and CD8+ blood T cells expanded clonally by week 6 at 0.1 to 3.0 mg/kg.

Germline values: CDR1 MNHNS, CDR2 SASEGT. The CDR3 runs to 13 residues. Data came from immunoSEQ multiplex PCR; TCRdb stores just in-frame clones and leaves some out. The sample records 98,000 or so clones, around 94% being singletons. Concerning this clone itself: Its cognate antigen is unknown. At one end the junction does not follow the germline gene, possibly because of a read error.

The chain is built from TRBV6-1 and TRBJ1-2; the D is unclear. This specimen consisted of CD4+ or CD8+ T cells sorted from blood, obtained in a trial of the OX40 agonist ivuxolimab. The sequence was obtained from an adult with an advanced solid tumor such as melanoma, head and neck, liver or kidney cancer. DNA of the CDR3: TGTGCCAGCACTGAAAAAAGGCTCTATGGCTACACCTTC. Its protein product is CASTEKRLYGYTF.